This entry lists 10 T cell receptor beta chains sequenced from one sample in a study of beta chain features in type 1 diabetes. Every isolated RNA sample was fully reverse transcribed, so sequencing captured expressed TCRB transcripts. Some clones are missing from TCRdb's copy, which holds only in-frame ones; the method was immunoSEQ multiplex PCR. The table has 850,000 to 900,000 clones, 17% seen once. Source material: naive CD4+ T cells from blood. The receptors shown here come from a woman younger than 30 in good health.

The V and J genes are TRBV28 and TRBJ2-5; 10 bases line up with TRBD2. Germline assignment: CDR1 MDHEN and CDR2 SYDVKM. The J segment lost 5 bases and the V segment lost 5 bases, leaving 11 bases of the junction unmatched. The CDR3 is made up of 16 amino acids. The CDR3 loop reads CASSPGPFSGRETQYF. The DNA of the CDR3 is TGTGCCAGCAGTCCGGGACCCTTTAGCGGGAGGGAGACCCAGTACTTC.

This clone showed up just a few times. The genes are TRBV4-2 and TRBJ2-3; D is unresolved. The CDR3 sequence is 13 residues long. CDR1 is LGHNA, CDR2 YNFKEQ, per germline. V shed 7 bases and J shed 0 bases, with 8 bases lying between them. CDR3 nucleotide sequence: TGTGCCAGCAACTTTCTAAGCACAGATACGCAGTATTTT. Amino acids: CASNFLSTDTQYF.

This clone was counted a few times. J is TRBJ1-1 and V is TRBV7-2, with D unresolved. V lost 3 bases and J lost 0, with 2 bases in between. CDR1 is SGHTA and CDR2 is FQGNSA in the germline V gene. This CDR3 region has 12 residues. For the CDR3, the DNA is TGTGCCAGCAGCTTTCTGAACACTGAAGCTTTCTTT. Its protein is CASSFLNTEAFF.

This clone turned up a few times. J is TRBJ2-1 and V is TRBV19, with TRBD1 matching over 12 bases. The CDR3 is 16 amino acids. The V gene end was trimmed by 2 bases and the J gene end by 8 bases; junction bases not matched to a gene: 7. The germline gives CDR1 LNHDA, CDR2 SQIVND (reference sequence). CDR3 sequence reads: CASSIRGTGGLDEQFF. The CDR3, as DNA: TGTGCCAGTAGTATACGTGGGACAGGGGGCCTCGATGAGCAGTTCTTC.

For this clone: Different DNA sequences within this sample yield the same CDR3. This chain uses TRBV7-2 with TRBJ1-2, with D unclear. V was trimmed by 3 bases and J by 2 bases, leaving 4 bases between them. The V gene's germline CDR1 is SGHTA and CDR2 FQGNSA. CDR3 length: 12 amino acids. The DNA for the CDR3 is TGTGCCAGCAGCTTGGGCAACTATGGCTACACCTTC. Translation: CASSLGNYGYTF.

V gene TRBV5-4 combines with J gene TRBJ2-6; no firm D call. CDR1 SGHNT and CDR2 YYREEE come from the germline V gene (reference sequence). V shed 0 bases and J shed 0 bases, with 4 bases lying between them. This CDR3 spans 15 amino acids. CDR3 DNA: TGTGCCAGCAGCTTGGAGGTCTCTGGGGCCAACGTCCTGACTTTC. Amino acid sequence: CASSLEVSGANVLTF.

This clone occurred a few times. The junction departs from germline at one end; a sequencing error may be responsible. This chain connects TRBV10-3 to TRBJ2-7, with no clear D. CDR1 ENHRY and CDR2 SYGVKD come from the germline V gene. The CDR3 has 10 amino acids. CDR3 bases: TGTGCCAGCAGTGACTACGAGCAGTACTTC. This encodes CASSDYEQYF.

The V call is TRBV5-1, the J call TRBJ1-1; a possible D gene is TRBD1 (5 bases). Germline CDR1 reads SGHRS; CDR2 reads YFSETQ. V shed 7 bases and J shed 2 bases, with 15 bases lying between them. The CDR3 contains 14 residues. This CDR3 is CASGPGPANTEAFF. For the CDR3, the DNA is TGCGCCAGCGGTCCGGGACCGGCAAACACTGAAGCTTTCTTT.

This sequence joins TRBV7-2 and TRBJ2-5; D gene unclear. The J call may not be correct, given that the DNA end is closer to TRBJ2-7. In germline, CDR1 is SGHTA, CDR2 FQGNSA. This CDR3 region has 13 residues. CDR3 amino acids: CASSLGADYEQYF. DNA of the CDR3: TGTGCCAGCAGCTTAGGTGCAGACTACGAGCAGTACTTC.

The chain couples TRBV28 to TRBJ2-7, with 7 positions matching TRBD2. The germline V gene has CDR1 MDHEN and CDR2 SYDVKM. The CDR3 sequence is 14 residues long. With V trimmed by 5 bases and J by 7 bases, 11 bases remained unmatched. The CDR3 coding sequence is TGTGCCAGCAGTGACGTCCAGCGGGACTGGGAGCAGTACTTC. It encodes CASSDVQRDWEQYF.